The 19 T cell receptor beta chains below all came from one sample that was sequenced in a study of circulating and synovial CD4+ cells in juvenile arthritis. Generated by immunoSEQ multiplex PCR, the TCRdb table keeps only in-frame clones and is missing some. The sample lists about 32,000 clones; 85% to 95% were seen once. The material sequenced was CD4+ T cells from blood. The receptor source for this set is a human donor with juvenile idiopathic arthritis.

The rearrangement uses TRBV9 and TRBJ2-5; D may be TRBD1 (6 bases). The germline CDR1 and CDR2 sequences are SGDLS and YYNGEE. The CDR3 length is 15 residues. V gave up 0 bases and J gave up 5 bases, with 14 bases separating them. CDR3 loop: CASSVGGGAFETQYF. CDR3 bases: TGTGCCAGCAGCGTAGGTGGGGGCGCCTTCGAGACCCAGTACTTC.

This clone was observed a few times. In the same sample, other DNA sequences code for this CDR3. The rearrangement joins TRBV10-3 to TRBJ2-7, with TRBD1 matching 10 bases. Germline CDR1 is ENHRY and CDR2 is SYGVKD. The CDR3 extends over 16 amino acids. The J segment lost 2 bases and the V segment lost 0 bases, leaving 4 bases of the junction unmatched. As DNA, the CDR3 is TGTGCCATCAGTGAGTCGGGACAGGGGAGTCCCTACGAGCAGTACTTC. It yields the protein CAISESGQGSPYEQYF.

The chain combines TRBV11-2 with TRBJ1-4; no clear D. V lost 1 base and J lost 0, with 3 bases in between. Looked up from germline, CDR1 is SGHAT and CDR2 is FQNNGV. CDR3 length: 14 residues. The CDR3 spells CASSLASTNEKLFF. In nucleotides, the CDR3 is TGTGCCAGCAGCTTAGCTTCAACTAATGAAAAACTGTTTTTT.

V is TRBV7-3 and J is TRBJ2-3, with a weak D call TRBD2 (6 bases). The ends were cut back, 11 bases at V and 6 bases at J, with 30 bases in the middle. The CDR3 loop spans 17 amino acids. Germline-derived CDR1 and CDR2 are SGHTA and FQGTGA. The DNA of the CDR3 is TGTGCCCACGGCCACAAGGGGCTAGCGACCGCAGGGGATACGCAGTATTTT. This sequence encodes CAHGHKGLATAGDTQYF.

The rearrangement links TRBV18 to TRBJ1-2; D uncertain. The CDR3 runs 13 residues. Deletions cut 5 bases from V and 4 bases from J, with 11 bases between. CDR1 is KGHSH, CDR2 LQKENI, per germline. The CDR3 loop is CASSAGRGYGYTF. CDR3 nucleotide sequence: TGTGCCAGCTCAGCGGGGAGAGGCTATGGCTACACCTTC.

The genes are TRBV5-4 and TRBJ2-3, with 10 positions matching TRBD2. Germline CDR1 and CDR2: SGHNT and YYREEE (reference sequence). This CDR3 comprises 16 residues. Trimming removed 1 base from V and 4 bases from J; junction bases left unmatched: 6. The CDR3 here is CASSLRLAGAADTQYF. The CDR3 DNA follows: TGTGCCAGCAGCTTGCGCCTAGCGGGAGCCGCAGATACGCAGTATTTT.

J is TRBJ2-1 and V is TRBV19, with TRBD2 identical over 7 bases. The CDR3 length is 16 residues. Looked up from germline, CDR1 is LNHDA and CDR2 is SQIVND (reference sequence). The junction had 13 bases not matched to a gene; V was cut back by 11 bases and J by 0 bases. Here the CDR3 DNA reads TGTGCCGCCAGCTCGTCGCGGGAGAACTCCTACAATGAGCAGTTCTTC. Translation gives CAASSSRENSYNEQFF.

The chain joins TRBV27 to TRBJ2-1; 8 nucleotides line up with TRBD2. V lost 5 bases, J lost 6 bases, and 6 bases stayed unmatched. This CDR3 region has 14 residues. In germline, CDR1 is MNHEY, CDR2 SMNVEV (reference sequence). The DNA for the CDR3 is TGTGCCAGCAGTCTAACGGGACTAGTCAATGAGCAGTTCTTC. Its protein is CASSLTGLVNEQFF.

V gene TRBV27 combines with J gene TRBJ2-1; D gene ambiguous. V dropped 2 bases and J dropped 8 bases, with 13 bases sitting between them. The CDR3 covers 14 residues. Germline CDR1 reads MNHEY; CDR2 reads SMNVEV (reference sequence). The chain's CDR3 is CASSLSGLADEQFF. CDR3 DNA sequence: TGTGCCAGCAGTTTAAGTGGGTTGGCGGATGAGCAGTTCTTC.

The CDR3 DNA sequence: TGTGCCAGCAGCGTAGGGCTAGGCTACGAGCAGTACTTC. This translates into CASSVGLGYEQYF. The chain employs TRBV9 and TRBJ2-7; unclear D gene. V was trimmed by 0 bases and J by 3 bases, leaving 7 bases between them. Looked up from germline, CDR1 is SGDLS and CDR2 is YYNGEE. There are 13 residues in the CDR3.

The genes are TRBV14 and TRBJ1-1, with 7 nucleotides matching TRBD1. CDR3 length equals 11 residues. CDR1 and CDR2 from the germline V gene are SGHDN and FVKESK. V shed 3 bases and J 11 bases; nucleotides not matched to a gene: 3. The CDR3 coding sequence is TGTGCCAGCAGCCAGTTGACAGGGGCTTTCTTT. Translating gives CASSQLTGAFF.

The chain couples TRBV5-1 to TRBJ2-2, with TRBD1 matching over 7 bases. The V gene end was trimmed by 0 bases and the J gene end by 4 bases; junction bases not matched to a gene: 9. Germline CDR1 and CDR2: SGHRS and YFSETQ. The CDR3 totals 17 residues. The CDR3 DNA follows: TGCGCCAGCAGCTTGGTCCCGGACAGGACGGGCACCGGGGAGCTGTTTTTT. This translates into CASSLVPDRTGTGELFF.

The chain is built from TRBV27 and TRBJ1-1; tentatively, D is TRBD1 (6 bases). V dropped 0 bases and J dropped 11 bases, with 13 bases sitting between them. Germline CDR1 and CDR2: MNHEY and SMNVEV (reference sequence). This CDR3 spans 13 amino acids. CDR3 DNA sequence: TGTGCCAGCAGTTTATCAGGGGGTGGGGATGCTTTCTTT. Its protein product is CASSLSGGGDAFF.

This clone was counted once. Sequence at one end of the junction differs from germline and may be a read error. The chain has TRBV7-7 and TRBJ2-7; a weak D match, TRBD1 (6 bases). CDR3 size: 13 residues. The V gene's germline CDR1 is SSHAT and CDR2 FNYEAQ (reference sequence). The CDR3 loop is CASSLNRAYEQYF. CDR3 sequence (DNA): TGTGCTAGCAGCTTGAACAGGGCTTACGAGCAGTACTTC.

This sequence joins TRBV19 and TRBJ2-2; 7 bases match TRBD1. The CDR3 totals 16 residues. Germline V gives CDR1 LNHDA, CDR2 SQIVND (reference sequence). The V and J ends lost 3 bases and 0 bases, in that order; junction bases with no gene match: 4. CDR3 bases: TGTGCCAGTAGTATCGGTACAGGGGCGAACACCGGGGAGCTGTTTTTT. Translated, it gives CASSIGTGANTGELFF.

V gene TRBV28 combines with J gene TRBJ2-5; D is perhaps TRBD1 (5 bases). The ends were cut back, 7 bases at V and 5 bases at J, with 8 bases in the middle. CDR1 and CDR2 (germline): MDHEN, SYDVKM. The CDR3 contains 11 residues. The CDR3 sequence is CASTGWETQYF. CDR3 coding DNA: TGTGCCAGCACAGGGTGGGAGACCCAGTACTTC.

This chain uses TRBV4-1 with TRBJ1-6, with 8 bases aligning to TRBD1. Looked up from germline, CDR1 is MGHRA and CDR2 is YSYEKL. The V and J ends lost 1 base and 7 bases, in that order; junction bases with no gene match: 3. The CDR3 sequence is 15 residues long. CDR3 amino acids: CASSQADRANSPLHF. CDR3 coding DNA: TGCGCCAGCAGCCAAGCGGACAGGGCAAATTCACCCCTCCACTTT.

The rearrangement links TRBV5-1 to TRBJ1-2; tentatively, D is TRBD1 (6 bases). Germline V CDR1 and CDR2: SGHRS, YFSETQ. The CDR3 spans 11 residues. The germline V and J ends were trimmed by 2 bases and 7 bases, with 6 bases remaining between them. The CDR3 DNA sequence: TGCGCCAGCAGCTTCAGGGGTGGCTACACCTTC. This codes for CASSFRGGYTF.

The chain couples TRBV28 to TRBJ2-7, with D perhaps TRBD2 (5 bases). Germline CDR1 and CDR2: MDHEN and SYDVKM. CDR3 size: 14 residues. Trimming cost V 5 bases and J 1 base, with 12 bases left between them. CDR3 in amino acids: CASSEQRGSYEQYF. CDR3 sequence (DNA): TGTGCCAGCAGTGAACAACGGGGTTCCTACGAGCAGTACTTC.